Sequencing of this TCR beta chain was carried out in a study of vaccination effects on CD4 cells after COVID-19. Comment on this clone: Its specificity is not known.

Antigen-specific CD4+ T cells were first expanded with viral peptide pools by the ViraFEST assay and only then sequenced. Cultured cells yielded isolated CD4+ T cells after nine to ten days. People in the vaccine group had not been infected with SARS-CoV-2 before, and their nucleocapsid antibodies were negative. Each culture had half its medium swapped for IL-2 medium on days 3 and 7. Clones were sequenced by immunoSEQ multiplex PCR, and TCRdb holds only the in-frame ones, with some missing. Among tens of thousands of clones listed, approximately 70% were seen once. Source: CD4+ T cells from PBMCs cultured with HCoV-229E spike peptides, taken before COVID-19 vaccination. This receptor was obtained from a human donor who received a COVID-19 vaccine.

The CDR3 coding sequence is TGTGCCTGGAGTGGGGGCCAGGGGGTGGAAAAACTGTTTTTT. Translated, it gives CAWSGGQGVEKLFF. This chain connects TRBV30 to TRBJ1-4; 7 nucleotides align to TRBD1. Looked up from germline, CDR1 is GTSNPN and CDR2 is SVGIG (reference sequence). The CDR3 has 14 residues. The ends lost 1 base at V and 8 bases at J; junction bases unmatched: 7.